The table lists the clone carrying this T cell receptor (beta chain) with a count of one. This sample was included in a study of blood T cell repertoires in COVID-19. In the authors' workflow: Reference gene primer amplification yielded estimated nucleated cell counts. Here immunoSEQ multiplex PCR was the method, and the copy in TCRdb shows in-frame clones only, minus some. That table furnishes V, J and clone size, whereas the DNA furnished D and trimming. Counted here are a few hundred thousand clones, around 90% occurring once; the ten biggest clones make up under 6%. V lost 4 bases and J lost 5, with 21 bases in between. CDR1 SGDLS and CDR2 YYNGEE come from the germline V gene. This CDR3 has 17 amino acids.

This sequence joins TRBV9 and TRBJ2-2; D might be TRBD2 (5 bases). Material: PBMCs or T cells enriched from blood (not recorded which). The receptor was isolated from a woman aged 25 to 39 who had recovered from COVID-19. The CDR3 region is CASSSRVRATRTGELFF. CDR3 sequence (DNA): TGTGCCAGCAGCTCCCGCGTGCGGGCTACCAGAACCGGGGAGCTGTTTTTT. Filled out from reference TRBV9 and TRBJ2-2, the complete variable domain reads DSGVTQTPKHLITATGQRVTLRCSPRSGDLSVYWYQQSLDQGLQFLIQYYNGEERAKGNILERFSAQQFPDLHSELNLSSLELGDSALYFCASSSRVRATRTGELFFGEGSRLTVL.